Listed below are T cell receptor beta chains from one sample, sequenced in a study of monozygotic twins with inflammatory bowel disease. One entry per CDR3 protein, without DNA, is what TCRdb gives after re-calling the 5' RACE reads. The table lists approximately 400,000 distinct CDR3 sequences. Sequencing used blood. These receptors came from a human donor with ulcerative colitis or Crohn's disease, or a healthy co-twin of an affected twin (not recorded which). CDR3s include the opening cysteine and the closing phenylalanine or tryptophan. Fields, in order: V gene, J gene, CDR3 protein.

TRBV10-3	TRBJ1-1	CAISFGGPGVTRGDTEAFF
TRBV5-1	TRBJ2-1	CASAGSSGFYNEQFF
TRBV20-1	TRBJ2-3	CSASGGTMGASTDTQYF
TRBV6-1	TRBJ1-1	CASKNGALYTEAFF
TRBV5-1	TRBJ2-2	CASRESTGELFF
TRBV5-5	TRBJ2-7	CASSLLASGFTYEQYF
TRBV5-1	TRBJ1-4	CASRGAQSEKLFF
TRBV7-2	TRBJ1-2	CASSYYSQGEGYGYTF
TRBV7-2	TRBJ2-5	CASSLGVLAGARETQYF
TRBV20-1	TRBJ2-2	CSATEQGRVSGELFF
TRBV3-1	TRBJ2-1	CASSQGVSGGVKQFF
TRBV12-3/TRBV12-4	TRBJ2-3	CASSLPPPDTQYF
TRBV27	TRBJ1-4	CASSEGGRQAEKLFF
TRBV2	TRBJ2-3	CATGSRRATDTQYF
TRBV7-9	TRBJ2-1	CASSSGGDEQFF
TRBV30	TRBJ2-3	CAFGRRSTDTQYF
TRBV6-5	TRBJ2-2	CASTRGRELFF
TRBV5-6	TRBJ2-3	CASSFPMGPFGQYF
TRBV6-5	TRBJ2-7	CASSHTTRLAGTYEQYF
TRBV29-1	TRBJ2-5	CSVEDGQTQETQYF
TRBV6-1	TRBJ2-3	CASSETGSRGTDTQYF
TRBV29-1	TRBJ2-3	CSVGGRDTDTQYF
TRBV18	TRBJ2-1	CASSPAKGNEQFF
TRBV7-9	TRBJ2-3	CASSWGPGTASTDTQYF
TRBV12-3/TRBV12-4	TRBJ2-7	CASGNQGALSEQYF
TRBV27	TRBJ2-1	CASSLFSGSPYNEQFF
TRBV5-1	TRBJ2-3	CASSSGTTSDTQYF
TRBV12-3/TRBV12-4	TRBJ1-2	CASSFAHKGGDGYTF
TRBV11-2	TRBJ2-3	CASRPGSGDTQYF
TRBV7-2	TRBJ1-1	CASSYRGAEAFF